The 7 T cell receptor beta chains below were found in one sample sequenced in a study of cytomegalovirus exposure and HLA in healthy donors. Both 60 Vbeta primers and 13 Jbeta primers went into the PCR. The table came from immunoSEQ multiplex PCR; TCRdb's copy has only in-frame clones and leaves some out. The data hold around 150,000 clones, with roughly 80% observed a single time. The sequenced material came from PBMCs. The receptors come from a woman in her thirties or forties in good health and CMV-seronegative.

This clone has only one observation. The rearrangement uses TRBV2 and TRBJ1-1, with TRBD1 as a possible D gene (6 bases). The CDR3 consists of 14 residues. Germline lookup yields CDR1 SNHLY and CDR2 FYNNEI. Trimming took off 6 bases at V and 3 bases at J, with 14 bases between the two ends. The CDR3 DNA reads TGTGCCAGCAGACGACAGGTTTTATACACTGAAGCTTTCTTT. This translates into CASRRQVLYTEAFF.

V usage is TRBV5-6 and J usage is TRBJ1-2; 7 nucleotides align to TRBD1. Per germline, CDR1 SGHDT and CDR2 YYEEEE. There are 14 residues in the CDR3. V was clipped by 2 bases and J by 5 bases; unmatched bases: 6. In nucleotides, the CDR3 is TGTGCCAGCAGCTTCCAGGGGGGCAATTATGGCTACACCTTC. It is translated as CASSFQGGNYGYTF.

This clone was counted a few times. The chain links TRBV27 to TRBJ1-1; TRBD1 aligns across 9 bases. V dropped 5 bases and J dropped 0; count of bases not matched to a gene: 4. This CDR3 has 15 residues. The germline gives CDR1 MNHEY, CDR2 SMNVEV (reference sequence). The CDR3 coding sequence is TGTGCCAGCAGTCCCTGGGACAGGGTGAACACTGAAGCTTTCTTT. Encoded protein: CASSPWDRVNTEAFF.

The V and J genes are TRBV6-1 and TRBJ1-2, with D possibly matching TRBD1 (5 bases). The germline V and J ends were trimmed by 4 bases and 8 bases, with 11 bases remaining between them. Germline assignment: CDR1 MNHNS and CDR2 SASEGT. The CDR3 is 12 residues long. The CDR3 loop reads CASSARGYGYTF. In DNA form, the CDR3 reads TGTGCCAGCAGTGCAAGGGGCTACGGCTACACCTTC.

In DNA, the CDR3 is TGTGCCAGCAGCTTGCAGGGAATTAATGAAAAACTGTTTTTT. It encodes CASSLQGINEKLFF. The chain employs TRBV5-4 and TRBJ1-4; TRBD1 might be the D (5 bases). With 1 base removed from V and 4 bases from J, the gap between germline ends came to 8 bases. CDR3 length: 14 amino acids. The V gene's germline CDR1 is SGHNT and CDR2 YYREEE (reference sequence).

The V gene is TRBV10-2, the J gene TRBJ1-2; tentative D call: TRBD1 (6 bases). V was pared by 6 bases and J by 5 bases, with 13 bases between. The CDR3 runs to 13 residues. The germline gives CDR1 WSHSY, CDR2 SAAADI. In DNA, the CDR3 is TGCGCCAGCAGCGAACAGGGCTTTTATGGCTACACCTTC. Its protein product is CASSEQGFYGYTF.

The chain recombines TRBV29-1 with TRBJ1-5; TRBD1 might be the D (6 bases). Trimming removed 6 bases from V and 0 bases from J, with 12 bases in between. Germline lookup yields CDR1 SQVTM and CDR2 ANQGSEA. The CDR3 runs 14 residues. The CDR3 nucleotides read TGCAGCGTGGGGGCGTTGGATAGCAATCAGCCCCAGCATTTT. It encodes CSVGALDSNQPQHF. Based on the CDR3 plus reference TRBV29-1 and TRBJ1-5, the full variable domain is SAVISQKPSRDICQRGTSLTIQCQVDSQVTMMFWYRQQPGQSLTLIATANQGSEATYESGFVIDKFPISRPNLTFSTLTVSNMSPEDSSIYLCSVGALDSNQPQHFGDGTRLSIL.